This TCR beta chain is drawn from a study of identical twins. The study's findings and limits: Models came in too low on out-of-frame TCR alpha sharing in monozygotic twins. Carriage of fewer insertions was seen in abundant cord blood beta clonotypes, whereas memory repertoires showed none.

This clonotype came up many times. The target antigen is unknown. The donor group consisted entirely of healthy Caucasians. Germline V gives CDR1 MDHEN, CDR2 SYDVKM. The CDR3 totals 13 residues. Trimming stripped 8 bases from V and 0 bases from J, with 5 bases between. TCRdb re-called the 5' RACE reads through MiXCR, storing one row per CDR3 protein. The sample lists around 160,000 distinct CDR3 sequences, around 3.5% occurring once. The specimen was memory T cells sorted from blood. The chain employs TRBV28 and TRBJ2-6; D is unresolved. The receptor was isolated from a man younger than 35 in good health. This CDR3 reads CASRNSGANVLTF. CDR3 nucleotide sequence: TGTGCCAGCCGGAACTCTGGGGCCAACGTCCTGACTTTC.